A single sample gave rise to the 2 T cell receptor beta chains below, sequenced in a study of blood T cell repertoires in COVID-19. Profiling relied on immunoSEQ multiplex PCR, and the TCRdb table lists in-frame clones only, not all of them. The sample yields 120,000 or so clones, roughly 69% seen once. Sequenced material: peripheral blood. These receptors were obtained from a woman between 70 and 85 years old with acute or convalescent COVID-19.

Here the CDR3 DNA reads TGTGCCAGCAGTTACGCCGGGACAGTCTCCTACGAGCAGTACTTC. Encoded protein: CASSYAGTVSYEQYF. This chain connects TRBV6-6 to TRBJ2-7; 7 nucleotides align to TRBD1. The CDR3 loop spans 15 amino acids. J lost 0 bases, V lost 2 bases, and 4 bases had no gene match. The germline V gene encodes CDR1 MNHNY and CDR2 SVGAGI (reference sequence).

The chain has TRBV30 and TRBJ1-6; 8 nucleotides align to TRBD1. J lost 10 bases, V lost 3 bases, and 8 bases had no gene match. CDR1 is GTSNPN, CDR2 SVGIG, per germline (reference sequence). CDR3 length equals 14 residues. CDR3: CAWSGQGLWSPLHF. As DNA, the CDR3 is TGTGCCTGGAGCGGACAGGGCCTTTGGTCACCCCTCCACTTT.